These 21 T cell receptor beta chains were all obtained from the same sample, sequenced in a study of Ad26.COV2.S vaccination and SARS-CoV-2 variants (TCRdb year 2021). The label giving this sample's time point can be read as: individuals recovered from natural SARS-CoV-2 infection. Library prep was done by the immunoSEQ multiplex PCR assay. As stored in TCRdb, this immuneACCESS dataset retains in-frame rearrangements with V and J assigned. A fraction of the clones does not appear; measured against another copy, unresolved V genes explain less than half of the discrepancy, and the remainder lacks a known reason. The sample records about 350,000 clones, about 90% of which are singletons. Clones ranked in the top ten supply 3.9% of the sample. Sequenced material: peripheral blood, taken after recovery from COVID-19. These TCRs come from a human donor who had recovered from COVID-19.

V and J are TRBV19 and TRBJ2-7; D unclear. CDR3 length: 13 amino acids. Germline V gene lookup returns CDR1 LNHDA and CDR2 SQIVND (reference sequence). Trimming took 8 bases from V and 3 from J, leaving 14 bases between them. CDR3 loop: CASGRGRNYEQYF. The CDR3 bases are TGTGCCAGTGGCCGTGGCAGAAACTACGAGCAGTACTTC.

A word on this clone: One end of the junction fails to match germline, which may point to a read error. The chain is built from TRBV9 and TRBJ1-2; D uncertain. Germline-derived CDR1 and CDR2 are SGDLS and YYNGEE. The CDR3 covers 11 residues. The CDR3 protein is CASSAGRSSAF. CDR3 in DNA: TGTGCCAGCAGCGCTGGACGGAGCAGCGCCTTC.

The chain recombines TRBV5-8 with TRBJ2-2; D is unresolved. Trimming removed 3 bases from V and 0 bases from J, with 3 bases in between. In germline, CDR1 is SGHTS, CDR2 YDEGEE. The CDR3 is made up of 13 amino acids. The CDR3 loop is CASSWSNTGELFF. The CDR3 bases are TGTGCCAGCAGCTGGTCGAACACCGGGGAGCTGTTTTTT.

The genes are TRBV5-1 and TRBJ1-1; D perhaps matches TRBD1 (5 bases). CDR3 length equals 14 residues. The V end was cut by 2 bases, the J end by 1 base, with 9 bases between. From germline, CDR1 is SGHRS and CDR2 YFSETQ. CDR3 loop: CASSFTGQNTEAFF. In nucleotides, the CDR3 is TGCGCCAGCAGCTTCACAGGACAGAACACTGAAGCTTTCTTT.

In its sample, this clone was seen a few times. This rearrangement joins TRBV6-1 to TRBJ1-1; D perhaps matches TRBD1 (5 bases). V was trimmed by 3 bases and J by 3 bases, leaving 11 bases between them. This CDR3 is 14 amino acids long. Germline V lookup: CDR1 MNHNS, CDR2 SASEGT. The CDR3 DNA sequence: TGTGCCAGCAGTGATCAGGGTACGGACACTGAAGCTTTCTTT. Translated, it gives CASSDQGTDTEAFF.

The CDR3, as DNA: TGTGCCAGCAGCTTGGGCCGGATTTGGGGCTACACCTTC. Protein: CASSLGRIWGYTF. V is TRBV7-6 and J is TRBJ1-2; no firm D call. The CDR3 has 13 amino acids. V was shortened by 3 bases and J by 8 bases, with 13 bases between the two germline ends. Germline CDR1 reads SGHVS; CDR2 reads FNYEAQ.

This chain joins TRBV9 and TRBJ1-6; a weak D match, TRBD1 (5 bases). Trimming shortened V by 3 bases and J by 3 bases, and 10 bases separated the two germline ends. The CDR3 has 15 amino acids. Germline V gene sequence: CDR1 SGDLS, CDR2 YYNGEE. As DNA, the CDR3 is TGTGCCAGCAGCGCTAGGGACGGCTATAATTCACCCCTCCACTTT. This sequence encodes CASSARDGYNSPLHF.

For this clone: Other DNA sequences in this sample translate to the same CDR3. The rearrangement links TRBV20-1 to TRBJ1-3; D remains unclear. The CDR3 spans 11 residues. The V end was cut by 5 bases, the J end by 2 bases, with 4 bases between. Germline assignment: CDR1 DFQATT and CDR2 SNEGSKA (reference sequence). The CDR3 DNA reads TGCAGTGCTCTGACTGGAAACACCATATATTTT. This encodes CSALTGNTIYF.

The chain is built from TRBV2 and TRBJ1-2; 9 positions agree with TRBD1. The CDR3 is made up of 15 amino acids. Per the germline V gene, CDR1 is SNHLY and CDR2 is FYNNEI. Unmatched junction bases numbered 9, after V lost 6 bases and J lost 4 bases. The CDR3 here is CASRGEQGAGYGYTF. The DNA of the CDR3 is TGTGCCAGCAGGGGCGAACAGGGGGCAGGCTATGGCTACACCTTC.

A note on this clone: The same CDR3 is also encoded by other DNA sequences in this sample. The V call is TRBV9, the J call TRBJ2-7; 10 bases line up with TRBD2. This CDR3 region has 15 residues. V trimming: 2 bases; J trimming: 2 bases; junction bases outside the gene matches: 4. Looked up from germline, CDR1 is SGDLS and CDR2 is YYNGEE. The CDR3 DNA is TGTGCCAGCAGCGTCTCTAGCGGGGGAACCTACGAGCAGTACTTC. Translating gives CASSVSSGGTYEQYF. The variable domain in full, completed from reference TRBV9 and TRBJ2-7, reads DSGVTQTPKHLITATGQRVTLRCSPRSGDLSVYWYQQSLDQGLQFLIQYYNGEERAKGNILERFSAQQFPDLHSELNLSSLELGDSALYFCASSVSSGGTYEQYFGPGTRLTVT.

J is TRBJ2-7 and V is TRBV6-2 or TRBV6-3, with D unresolved. V gave up 2 bases and J gave up 5 bases, with 7 bases separating them. Per the germline V gene, CDR1 is MNHEY and CDR2 is SVGEGT. The CDR3 length is 12 residues. The DNA of the CDR3 is TGTGCCAGCAGTTACACCGGCGACGAGCAGTACTTC. It is translated as CASSYTGDEQYF.

This rearrangement joins TRBV4-1 to TRBJ1-2; TRBD1 agrees at 8 bases. Germline-derived CDR1 and CDR2 are MGHRA and YSYEKL. The CDR3 contains 16 residues. Trimming at V came to 0 bases and at J to 3 bases, leaving 6 bases not matched to a gene. Here the CDR3 reads CASSQDPGGIYYGYTF. The DNA of the CDR3 is TGCGCCAGCAGCCAAGACCCAGGGGGCATCTACTATGGCTACACCTTC.

This chain links TRBV13 with TRBJ2-6; possibly TRBD1 or TRBD2 for D (5 bases each). Germline CDR1 PRHDT, CDR2 FYEKMQ (reference sequence). With 8 bases removed from V and 0 bases from J, the gap between germline ends came to 14 bases. CDR3 length equals 16 residues. CDR3 region: CASGGRASSGANVLTF. For the CDR3, the DNA is TGTGCCAGCGGGGGACGGGCGAGCTCTGGGGCCAACGTCCTGACTTTC.

The chain recombines TRBV12-3 or TRBV12-4 with TRBJ1-2, with a tentative D call TRBD1 (5 bases). Trimming removed 2 bases from V and 5 bases from J, with 9 bases in between. This CDR3 spans 13 amino acids. CDR3 sequence: CASSLRGGYGYTF. CDR3 DNA sequence: TGTGCCAGCAGTTTACGGGGGGGGTATGGCTACACCTTC.

The chain links TRBV27 to TRBJ2-2; D is perhaps TRBD1 (6 bases). This CDR3 has 17 residues. V dropped 4 bases and J dropped 1 base, with 16 bases sitting between them. Germline V gene sequence: CDR1 MNHEY, CDR2 SMNVEV (reference sequence). For the CDR3, the DNA is TGTGCCAGCAGTTCTGACCAGGGGCCAGGGAACACCGGGGAGCTGTTTTTT. Its translation is CASSSDQGPGNTGELFF.

CDR3 in amino acids: CATSREGSSYEQYF. The CDR3 DNA reads as TGTGCCACCAGCAGAGAGGGATCATCCTACGAGCAGTACTTC. The V gene is TRBV15, the J gene TRBJ2-7; unclear D gene. The V gene lost 0 bases and the J gene lost 1 base, with 7 bases spanning the gap. Germline loops: CDR1 LNHNV, CDR2 YYDKDF (reference sequence). This CDR3 comprises 14 residues.

This chain joins TRBV7-9 and TRBJ2-1, with 7 bases fitting TRBD1. Germline values: CDR1 SEHNR, CDR2 FQNEAQ (reference sequence). V trimming: 5 bases; J trimming: 8 bases; junction bases outside the gene matches: 9. The CDR3 contains 14 residues. DNA for the CDR3: TGTGCCAGCAGCATAACCACAGGGGCCGATGAGCAGTTCTTC. Translated, it gives CASSITTGADEQFF.

This sequence joins TRBV7-9 and TRBJ1-1; D not certain. The CDR3 runs to 14 residues. CDR1 is SEHNR and CDR2 is FQNEAQ in the germline V gene (reference sequence). Trimming cost V 5 bases and J 6 bases, with 16 bases left between them. The CDR3 bases are TGTGCCAGCAGCCCCTTCGGGCGCGTTCCTGAAGCTTTCTTT. This sequence encodes CASSPFGRVPEAFF.

This chain links TRBV5-6 with TRBJ2-5; 15 bases align to TRBD2. Per germline, CDR1 SGHDT and CDR2 YYEEEE. V was clipped by 4 bases and J by 5 bases; unmatched bases: 12. This CDR3 spans 18 amino acids. The CDR3: CASSPQGLAGGRGETQYF. The CDR3 DNA reads TGTGCCAGCAGCCCCCAAGGACTAGCGGGGGGGCGTGGGGAGACCCAGTACTTC.

This clone was counted between two and nine times. J is TRBJ1-4 and V is TRBV4-1, with D possibly being TRBD1 (5 bases). V was pared by 7 bases and J by 2 bases, with 14 bases between. The length of the CDR3 is 15 residues. Germline V gene lookup returns CDR1 MGHRA and CDR2 YSYEKL. DNA of the CDR3: TGCGCCAGCAACGTCCCGGGACGGACTAATGAAAAACTGTTTTTT. It specifies CASNVPGRTNEKLFF.

The J gene is TRBJ1-1, the V gene TRBV9; D is ambiguous. The CDR3 extends over 13 amino acids. Germline V lookup: CDR1 SGDLS, CDR2 YYNGEE. V was cut by 7 bases and J by 4 bases, with 14 bases left in between. The CDR3 reads CASRALRGTEAFF. DNA for the CDR3: TGTGCCAGCCGGGCCCTGCGGGGCACTGAAGCTTTCTTT.